The clone carrying this T cell receptor beta chain appeared many times. The CDR3 has 19 amino acids. Germline loops: CDR1 LGHNT, CDR2 FRNRAP. V shed 2 bases and J 5 bases; nucleotides not matched to a gene: 20. Previously described methods with listed TCR primers produced the bulk TCR libraries. TCRdb reprocessed the PCR reads with MiXCR, giving one entry per CDR3 protein. The table lists about 68,000 distinct CDR3 sequences, 15% to 20% of them singletons, with approximately 1.5% in the top ten. This record belongs to a study of molecular identifiers for immune sequencing clone quantification. The sequenced material came from naive CD8+ T cells from blood, with Jurkat cell RNA spiked in. Subset noted: FACS-sorted CD8+CD4-CCR7+CD45RA+ naive T cells. The TCR was taken from a human donor in good health. Some libraries in this study had Jurkat cell RNA spiked in. V and J are TRBV12-5 and TRBJ2-5, with 7 bases lining up with TRBD1. In DNA form, the CDR3 reads TGTGCTAGTGGTTTGCCTTTGGGACAGCCCGACCCCCAAGGGGAGACCCAGTACTTC. It encodes CASGLPLGQPDPQGETQYF.